The 13 T cell receptor beta chains reported below all come from one sample, sequenced in a study of T cells after yellow fever vaccination. In TCRdb, the 5' RACE reads were re-called with MiXCR into one record per CDR3 protein. The table lists some 300,000 distinct CDR3 sequences, less than 9.5% of them singletons. The sample in question was CD4+ T cells sorted from PBMCs, obtained 5 days after the yellow fever booster vaccination. All receptors derive from a man younger than 35 who received the YFV17D yellow fever vaccine.

The genes are TRBV12-3 or TRBV12-4 and TRBJ2-7; unclear D gene. V was pared by 1 base and J by 5 bases, with 15 bases between. The CDR3 length is 15 residues. The CDR3 nucleotides read TGTGCCAGCAGTTTAGGTTTAGGGATACTTGACGAGCAGTACGTC. Its translation is CASSLGLGILDEQYV.

This clonotype was picked up a small number of times. The chain has TRBV5-4 and TRBJ2-2, with 10 bases fitting TRBD2. Germline V gene lookup returns CDR1 SGHNT and CDR2 YYREEE (reference sequence). V dropped 4 bases and J dropped 6; count of bases not matched to a gene: 6. The CDR3 is 15 amino acids. CDR3 residues: CASSEAGGPPGELFF. DNA of the CDR3: TGTGCCAGCAGCGAAGCGGGGGGGCCGCCCGGGGAGCTGTTTTTT.

The CDR3 spells CSLRSGKAHNEQFF. The CDR3 DNA reads TGCTCCCTGAGATCGGGTAAAGCTCACAATGAGCAGTTCTTC. J is TRBJ2-1 and V is TRBV20-1, with D uncertain. This CDR3 is built from 14 residues. Germline lookup yields CDR1 DFQATT and CDR2 SNEGSKA (reference sequence).

This clonotype appeared many times. V usage is TRBV10-3 and J usage is TRBJ2-3, with 8 bases that match TRBD1. With 10 bases clipped from V and 2 bases from J, the junction kept 8 bases outside the gene matches. Germline V gives CDR1 ENHRY, CDR2 SYGVKD. This CDR3 contains 14 residues. The CDR3 bases are TGTGCCACCATGACAGGGGCGAACACAGATACGCAGTATTTT. This translates into CATMTGANTDTQYF.

This clonotype has only a few counts. J is TRBJ1-2 and V is TRBV4-2; TRBD1 is a possible D gene (5 bases). CDR1 is LGHNA and CDR2 is YNFKEQ in the germline V gene. Trimming removed 0 bases from V and 3 bases from J, with 8 bases in between. The CDR3 is 14 residues long. CDR3 sequence reads: CASSQDGGDYGYTF. The CDR3 DNA follows: TGTGCCAGCAGCCAAGATGGGGGGGACTATGGCTACACCTTC.

This clonotype was observed a handful of times. The gene calls are TRBV2 and TRBJ2-6; 7 bases are shared with TRBD1. Germline lookup yields CDR1 SNHLY and CDR2 FYNNEI. This CDR3 is built from 15 residues. The V segment lost 6 bases and the J segment 2 bases; nucleotides outside the gene matches: 4. The CDR3 is CASRPGTAGANVLTF. CDR3 nucleotide sequence: TGTGCCAGCAGGCCGGGGACAGCTGGGGCCAACGTCCTGACTTTC.

This clonotype was seen a handful of times. V gene TRBV20-1 combines with J gene TRBJ2-1; 7 bases map to TRBD1. J lost 3 bases, V lost 2 bases, and 10 bases had no gene match. There are 16 residues in the CDR3. CDR1 DFQATT and CDR2 SNEGSKA come from the germline V gene (reference sequence). CDR3 loop: CSARIVGQGVYNEQFF. In DNA, the CDR3 is TGCAGTGCTAGAATCGTTGGGCAGGGGGTCTACAATGAGCAGTTCTTC.

The chain joins TRBV10-3 to TRBJ2-5; D might be TRBD1 or TRBD2, each matching 6 bases. The CDR3 contains 14 residues. Germline values: CDR1 ENHRY, CDR2 SYGVKD. Trimming removed 0 bases from V and 7 bases from J, with 12 bases in between. CDR3 sequence (DNA): TGTGCCATCAGTGAGTCGGGGGGCGCTTGGACCCAGTACTTC. This codes for CAISESGGAWTQYF.

The chain combines TRBV4-3 with TRBJ1-5; 8 nucleotides align to TRBD1. The CDR3 runs to 15 residues. Germline V lookup: CDR1 LGHNA, CDR2 YSLEER. With V trimmed by 0 bases and J by 7 bases, 5 bases remained unmatched. In nucleotides, the CDR3 is TGCGCCAGCAGCCAAGATCAGGGGGCAGGGCAGCCCCAGCATTTT. It yields the protein CASSQDQGAGQPQHF.

This clonotype was observed many times. The chain couples TRBV20-1 to TRBJ2-1, with 10 bases fitting TRBD2. Germline-derived CDR1 and CDR2 are DFQATT and SNEGSKA (reference sequence). V lost 6 bases, J lost 0 bases, and 14 bases stayed unmatched. The CDR3 contains 18 residues. This CDR3 reads CSARTSGSSLSSYNEQFF. The CDR3 DNA follows: TGCAGTGCCCGGACTAGCGGCTCTTCCCTTAGCTCCTACAATGAGCAGTTCTTC.

This clonotype was detected only a few times. DNA for the CDR3: TGTGCCATCAGGCCCGGGACAGGGGGCTGGTGGGATACGCAGTATTTT. Protein product: CAIRPGTGGWWDTQYF. The chain is built from TRBV10-3 and TRBJ2-3, with 12 positions matching TRBD1. Germline loops: CDR1 ENHRY, CDR2 SYGVKD. V gave up 6 bases and J gave up 6 bases; unmatched junction bases: 10. This CDR3 contains 16 residues.

V usage is TRBV12-3 or TRBV12-4 and J usage is TRBJ1-1, with TRBD1 as a possible D gene (5 bases). The CDR3 sequence is 15 residues long. V lost 1 base to trimming and J lost 5 bases, with 14 bases between them. This chain's CDR3 is CASSLVRVAGTEAFF. CDR3 DNA: TGTGCCAGCAGTTTAGTGCGGGTCGCAGGGACTGAAGCTTTCTTT.

The chain combines TRBV12-3 or TRBV12-4 with TRBJ2-6; D not resolved. V was pared by 6 bases and J by 12 bases, with 21 bases between. The CDR3 loop spans 15 amino acids. The CDR3 coding sequence is TGTGCCAGCAGACACACCCGGCGACCTTCCGTCGTCCTGACTTTC. It translates to CASRHTRRPSVVLTF.